This TCR beta chain was found in a study of tumor-infiltrating lymphocytes in primary liver carcinoma. Findings and limits, study-wide: Only about 7-24% of top clones showed up in all five tumor regions.

The CDR3 totals 14 residues. The germline CDR1 and CDR2 sequences are MNHEY and SVGEGT. TCR beta cDNA was prepared out of 450 to 500 ng total RNA by means of a constant-region primer. Three nested multiplex PCR rounds, a slightly modified ARM-PCR, produced the libraries for TCR beta. PCR rounds one and two used TRBV1-TRBV30 forward primers with a C-beta reverse primer for 10 cycles each. TCRdb fed the multiplex PCR reads into MiXCR, producing one record per CDR3 protein. The sample records roughly 120,000 distinct CDR3 sequences, roughly three fifths being singletons. Investigators took RNA and DNA out together from roughly 21-30 mg of unsorted bulk tissue. Patients were chronically HBV-infected and treatment-naive. In regard to this clonotype: The antigen is undetermined. In this CDR3 the conserved last residue, phenylalanine or tryptophan, is missing, so a read error is likely.

The chain links TRBV6-2 or TRBV6-3 to TRBJ1-5; D uncertain. The sequence was collected from a woman aged 55-75 years with primary liver carcinoma and hepatitis B virus infection. Source material: liver tumor tissue from sampling region 3. Subset specified: tumor region T3, left-lateral pole. Here the CDR3 reads CVSSYASSDQPQHS. DNA of the CDR3: TGTGTCAGCAGTTACGCAAGTTCAGATCAGCCCCAGCATTCT.